This T cell receptor beta chain was retrieved from a study of control samples from healthy donors and cancer patients. Measured with immunoSEQ multiplex PCR; TCRdb has only the in-frame clones, and not every one. Counted here are some 120,000 clones, about 95% occurring once; the ten biggest clones make up about 4%. The specimen was blood. The TCR sequence derives from a man aged 25 to 40 in good health.

The DNA of the CDR3 is TGTGCCAGTAGCCCAACAGGGTTCGACTATGGCTACACCTTC. Translating gives CASSPTGFDYGYTF. The rearrangement joins TRBV19 to TRBJ1-2, with D possibly TRBD1 on 6 matching bases. The CDR3 has 14 residues. The germline V gene has CDR1 LNHDA and CDR2 SQIVND (reference sequence). The V and J ends lost 6 bases and 3 bases respectively, with 14 bases between them.